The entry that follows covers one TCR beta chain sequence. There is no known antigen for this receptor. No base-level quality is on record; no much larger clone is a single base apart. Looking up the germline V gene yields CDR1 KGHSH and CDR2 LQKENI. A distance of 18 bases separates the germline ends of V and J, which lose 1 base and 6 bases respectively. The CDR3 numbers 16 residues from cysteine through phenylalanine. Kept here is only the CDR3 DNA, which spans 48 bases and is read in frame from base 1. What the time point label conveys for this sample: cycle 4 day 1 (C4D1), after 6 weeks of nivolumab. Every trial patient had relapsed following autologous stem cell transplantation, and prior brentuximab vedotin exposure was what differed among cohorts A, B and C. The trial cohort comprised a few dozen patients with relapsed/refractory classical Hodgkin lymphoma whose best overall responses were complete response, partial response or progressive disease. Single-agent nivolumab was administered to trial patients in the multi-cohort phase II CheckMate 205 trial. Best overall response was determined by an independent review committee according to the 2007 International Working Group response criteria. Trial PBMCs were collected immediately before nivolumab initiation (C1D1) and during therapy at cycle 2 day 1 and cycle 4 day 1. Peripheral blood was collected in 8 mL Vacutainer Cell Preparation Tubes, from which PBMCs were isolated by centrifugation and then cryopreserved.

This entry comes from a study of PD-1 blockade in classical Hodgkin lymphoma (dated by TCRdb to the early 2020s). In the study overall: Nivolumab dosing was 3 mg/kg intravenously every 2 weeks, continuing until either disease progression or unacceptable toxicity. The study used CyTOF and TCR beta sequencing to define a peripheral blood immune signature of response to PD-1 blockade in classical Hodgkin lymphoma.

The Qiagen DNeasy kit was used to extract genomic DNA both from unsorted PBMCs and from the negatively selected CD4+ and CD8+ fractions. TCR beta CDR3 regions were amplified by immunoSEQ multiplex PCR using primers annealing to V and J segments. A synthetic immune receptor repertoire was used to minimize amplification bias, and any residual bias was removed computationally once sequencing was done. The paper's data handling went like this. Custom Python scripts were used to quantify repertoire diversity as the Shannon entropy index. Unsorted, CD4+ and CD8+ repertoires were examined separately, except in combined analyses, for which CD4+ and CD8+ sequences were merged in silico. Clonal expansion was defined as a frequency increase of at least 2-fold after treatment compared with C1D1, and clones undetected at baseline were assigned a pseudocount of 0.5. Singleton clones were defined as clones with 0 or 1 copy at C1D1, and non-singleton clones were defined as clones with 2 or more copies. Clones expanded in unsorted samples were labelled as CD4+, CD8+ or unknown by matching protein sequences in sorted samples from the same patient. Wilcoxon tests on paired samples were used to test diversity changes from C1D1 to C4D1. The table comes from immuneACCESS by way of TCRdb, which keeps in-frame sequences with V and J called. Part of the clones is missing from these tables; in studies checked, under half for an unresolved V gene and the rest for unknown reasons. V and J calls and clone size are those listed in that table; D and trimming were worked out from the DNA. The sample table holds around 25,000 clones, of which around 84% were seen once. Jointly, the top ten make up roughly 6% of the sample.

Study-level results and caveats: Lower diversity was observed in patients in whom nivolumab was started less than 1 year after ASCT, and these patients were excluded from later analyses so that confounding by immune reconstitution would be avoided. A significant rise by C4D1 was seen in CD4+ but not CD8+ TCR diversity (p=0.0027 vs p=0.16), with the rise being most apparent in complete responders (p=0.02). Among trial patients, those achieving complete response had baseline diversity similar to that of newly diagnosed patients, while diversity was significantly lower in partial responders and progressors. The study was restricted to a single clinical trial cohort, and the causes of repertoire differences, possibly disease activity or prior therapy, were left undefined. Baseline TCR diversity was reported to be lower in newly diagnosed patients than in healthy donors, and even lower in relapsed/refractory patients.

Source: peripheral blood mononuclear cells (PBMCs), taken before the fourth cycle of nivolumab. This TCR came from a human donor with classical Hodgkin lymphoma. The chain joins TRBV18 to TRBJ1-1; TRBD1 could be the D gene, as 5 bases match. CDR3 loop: CASSPQGSQGRSEAFF. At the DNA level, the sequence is TGTGCCAGCTCACCACAGGGGAGCCAAGGTCGGTCTGAAGCTTTCTTT.